Below are 20 T cell receptor beta chains sequenced from a single sample in a study of blood T cell repertoires in COVID-19. Clones were read by immunoSEQ multiplex PCR, and TCRdb kept only the in-frame ones, dropping some. The sample holds tens of thousands of clones; roughly 84% are singletons and the top ten take approximately 21%. Material: peripheral blood. These receptors were obtained from a woman older than 75 in a cohort sampled during active or convalescent COVID-19.

The V and J genes are TRBV18 and TRBJ1-1; 9 bases map to TRBD1. The germline CDR1 and CDR2 sequences are KGHSH and LQKENI. This CDR3 is built from 13 residues. V trimming: 6 bases; J trimming: 3 bases; junction bases outside the gene matches: 2. CDR3 sequence: CASSRDRDTEAFF. The CDR3 coding sequence is TGTGCCAGCTCTCGGGACAGGGACACTGAAGCTTTCTTT. Filled out from reference TRBV18 and TRBJ1-1, the complete variable domain reads NAGVMQNPRHLVRRRGQEARLRCSPMKGHSHVYWYRQLPEEGLKFMVYLQKENIIDESGMPKERFSAEFPKEGPSILRIQQVVRGDSAAYFCASSRDRDTEAFFGQGTRLTVV.

The J gene is TRBJ1-2, the V gene TRBV5-1, with TRBD1 matching over 8 bases. The CDR3 sequence is 14 residues long. The germline V gene encodes CDR1 SGHRS and CDR2 YFSETQ. With 5 bases clipped from V and 4 bases from J, the junction kept 7 bases outside the gene matches. The CDR3 here is CASRAGQGSYGYTF. DNA of the CDR3: TGCGCCAGCAGAGCCGGACAGGGAAGCTATGGCTACACCTTC.

The gene calls are TRBV6-5 and TRBJ1-5; TRBD1 is a possible D gene (5 bases). The germline V and J ends were trimmed by 6 bases and 4 bases, with 7 bases remaining between them. The CDR3 sequence is 12 residues long. Germline CDR1 reads MNHEY; CDR2 reads SVGAGI. The CDR3 reads CASRGTNQPQHF. The CDR3 DNA reads as TGTGCCAGCAGGGGGACTAATCAGCCCCAGCATTTT.

The V call is TRBV20-1, the J call TRBJ1-1, with 7 bases fitting TRBD1. The junction had 2 bases not matched to a gene; V was cut back by 3 bases and J by 1 base. CDR1 and CDR2 from the germline V gene are DFQATT and SNEGSKA (reference sequence). The CDR3 is 13 amino acids. In nucleotides, the CDR3 is TGCAGTGCTAGTAGGGGGCGGAACACTGAAGCTTTCTTT. It yields the protein CSASRGRNTEAFF.

V and J are TRBV6-5 and TRBJ1-2; the D is unclear. The germline V and J ends were trimmed by 2 bases and 2 bases, with 15 bases remaining between them. Per germline, CDR1 MNHEY and CDR2 SVGAGI. CDR3 length: 16 amino acids. CDR3 DNA sequence: TGTGCCAGCAGTTACCGACGAGGAGATATAAACTATGGCTACACCTTC. This sequence encodes CASSYRRGDINYGYTF.

This clone was seen a single time. The sample has other DNA sequences that encode this CDR3 too. V usage is TRBV6-5 and J usage is TRBJ1-2; D is undetermined. This CDR3 has 13 residues. With 0 bases removed from V and 5 bases from J, the gap between germline ends came to 7 bases. Germline V CDR1 and CDR2: MNHEY, SVGAGI. The CDR3 is CASSYSGGYGYTF. DNA for the CDR3: TGTGCCAGCAGTTACTCGGGAGGTTATGGCTACACCTTC.

This clone was observed a handful of times. This chain's CDR3 is CASSLSPLAGNYNEQFF. In nucleotides, the CDR3 is TGCGCCAGCAGCTTGAGTCCGCTAGCGGGGAACTACAATGAGCAGTTCTTC. The chain combines TRBV5-1 with TRBJ2-1; 9 bases line up with TRBD2. Germline V gene sequence: CDR1 SGHRS, CDR2 YFSETQ. After removal of 1 base from V and 3 bases from J, the junction contained 8 bases not matched to a gene. The CDR3 sequence is 17 residues long.

J is TRBJ2-7 and V is TRBV5-1, with 9 positions matching TRBD1. The V segment lost 2 bases and the J segment 2 bases; nucleotides outside the gene matches: 5. This CDR3 comprises 15 residues. Germline V gene data show CDR1 as SGHRS and CDR2 as YFSETQ. CDR3 nucleotides: TGCGCCAGCAGCTTAACAACAGGGGGCCCCTACGAGCAGTACTTC. This gives the protein CASSLTTGGPYEQYF.

This chain joins TRBV7-6 and TRBJ2-3; the D gene is possibly TRBD2 (6 bases). The V end lost 1 base, the J end lost 5 bases, and 10 bases lay between the germline ends. The CDR3 consists of 14 residues. CDR1 is SGHVS and CDR2 is FNYEAQ in the germline V gene. This chain's CDR3 is CASSLGRDGDTQYF. The CDR3 coding sequence is TGTGCCAGCAGCTTAGGGCGGGATGGAGATACGCAGTATTTT.

The CDR3 DNA follows: TGCAGCGTTGGAGTAGGGGCGGTTGGAAACACCATATATTTT. It encodes CSVGVGAVGNTIYF. The chain has TRBV29-1 and TRBJ1-3, with D possibly matching TRBD1 (5 bases). V dropped 4 bases and J dropped 3 bases, with 13 bases sitting between them. CDR3 size: 14 residues. CDR1 is SQVTM and CDR2 is ANQGSEA in the germline V gene.

The chain recombines TRBV5-1 with TRBJ1-1, with D maybe TRBD1 (6 bases). The germline gives CDR1 SGHRS, CDR2 YFSETQ. The CDR3 extends over 16 amino acids. Trimming pared 6 bases from V and 2 bases from J, leaving 20 bases between. The CDR3 here is CASMVSLGASNTEAFF. CDR3 nucleotides: TGCGCCAGCATGGTTTCCTTGGGGGCGAGTAACACTGAAGCTTTCTTT.

V usage is TRBV5-1 and J usage is TRBJ2-1; 8 nucleotides align to TRBD2. This CDR3 contains 14 residues. Germline V CDR1 and CDR2: SGHRS, YFSETQ. The trim removed 2 bases at V and 10 bases at J, leaving 8 bases unmatched. The CDR3 protein is CASSFSGAYGEQFF. The CDR3 DNA sequence: TGCGCCAGCAGCTTTAGCGGGGCCTATGGAGAGCAGTTCTTC.

This chain uses TRBV9 with TRBJ2-7; 7 bases are a match to TRBD2. Germline CDR1 is SGDLS and CDR2 is YYNGEE. V shed 1 base and J 7 bases; nucleotides not matched to a gene: 14. This CDR3 is 16 amino acids long. The CDR3 DNA is TGTGCCAGCAGCGTAAGGGCTAGCGGACATGCTAAGGAGCAGTACTTC. The encoded protein is CASSVRASGHAKEQYF.

V gene TRBV19 combines with J gene TRBJ2-3; TRBD1 aligns across 7 bases. The CDR3 totals 14 residues. Germline CDR1 reads LNHDA; CDR2 reads SQIVND (reference sequence). Losses at the gene ends were 9 bases for V and 6 bases for J; bases not matched to a gene: 12. CDR3 in DNA: TGTGCCAGCAAAACAGGGGACGGTTTGGATACGCAGTATTTT. Amino acid sequence: CASKTGDGLDTQYF.

V gene TRBV5-1 combines with J gene TRBJ2-3; perhaps TRBD1 as D (5 bases). Trimming stripped 0 bases from V and 1 base from J, with 15 bases between. CDR1 is SGHRS, CDR2 YFSETQ, per germline. CDR3 size: 17 residues. The CDR3 bases are TGCGCCAGCAGCTTGGAGGGGCTCCTACAACGCACAGATACGCAGTATTTT. Its protein product is CASSLEGLLQRTDTQYF.

The chain uses TRBV19 and TRBJ2-3; 9 bases align to TRBD2. The CDR3 has 17 residues. Unmatched junction bases numbered 13, after V lost 8 bases and J lost 1 base. Per the germline V gene, CDR1 is LNHDA and CDR2 is SQIVND (reference sequence). This CDR3 reads CASDVSGRGGGTDTQYF. The CDR3 coding sequence is TGTGCCAGTGATGTTAGCGGGAGAGGTGGGGGCACAGATACGCAGTATTTT.

J is TRBJ1-5 and V is TRBV4-1, with 7 bases lining up with TRBD1. CDR3 size: 16 residues. Unmatched junction bases numbered 8, after V lost 4 bases and J lost 2 bases. Looked up from germline, CDR1 is MGHRA and CDR2 is YSYEKL. In DNA, the CDR3 is TGCGCCAGCAGCCGTACAGGGGTCTTGGGCAATCAGCCCCAGCATTTT. Protein sequence: CASSRTGVLGNQPQHF.

V and J are TRBV24-1 and TRBJ2-5; D is possibly TRBD1 (6 bases). This CDR3 contains 15 residues. Germline CDR1 reads KGHDR; CDR2 reads SFDVKD. V was pared by 2 bases and J by 0 bases, with 9 bases between. In DNA, the CDR3 is TGTGCCACCAGTGATTCGACAGGAAACCAAGAGACCCAGTACTTC. This sequence encodes CATSDSTGNQETQYF.

This clone was counted only a few times. The chain uses TRBV19 and TRBJ1-5; no clear D. CDR1 is LNHDA and CDR2 is SQIVND in the germline V gene (reference sequence). This CDR3 comprises 16 residues. V was pared by 5 bases and J by 0 bases, with 14 bases between. CDR3 residues: CASSAIIRYSNQPQHF. Written as DNA, the CDR3 is TGTGCCAGTAGTGCTATAATCCGGTATAGCAATCAGCCCCAGCATTTT.

This chain joins TRBV19 and TRBJ2-1; D perhaps matches TRBD2 (6 bases). This CDR3 has 15 amino acids. V was shortened by 4 bases and J by 0 bases, with 10 bases between the two germline ends. Germline V CDR1 and CDR2: LNHDA, SQIVND (reference sequence). As DNA, the CDR3 is TGTGCCAGTAGTACACTAGCTAGCTCCTACAATGAGCAGTTCTTC. Protein: CASSTLASSYNEQFF.